This T cell receptor (beta chain) was recovered during a study of blood T cell repertoires in COVID-19. Across the study: Each recovered donor of Cohort 3 presented with two negative PCRs, clearance, or symptom resolution. Acute and convalescent COVID-19 specimens originated in the United States, Italy and Spain.

Germline V gene data show CDR1 as SGHRS and CDR2 as YFSETQ. The CDR3 length is 15 residues. Between the trimmed V and J ends, which lost 3 bases and 2 bases, there was a span of 12 bases. Study members were between about 18 and 95 years old and lived in 24 US regions. TCRdb keeps only in-frame clones here, not all; method: immunoSEQ multiplex PCR. The data contain hundreds of thousands of clones, 86% of them singletons. The sequence came from a woman in her fifties or sixties in a cohort exposed to, infected with or recovered from COVID-19 (not recorded which). This sequence joins TRBV5-1 and TRBJ1-3, with D perhaps matching TRBD1 (6 bases). Input material: PBMCs or T cells enriched from blood (not recorded which). The CDR3 spells CASSSTGEPGNTIYF. CDR3 bases: TGCGCCAGCAGCTCGACAGGAGAGCCTGGAAACACCATATATTTT.